This TCR beta chain emerged from a study of blood T cell repertoires in COVID-19. Whole-study context: COVID-19 samples from acute and convalescent phases originated in the United States, Italy and Spain.

The CDR3 is made up of 14 amino acids. Germline V gives CDR1 MNHEY, CDR2 SVGAGI. Trimming took 7 bases from V and 0 from J, leaving 10 bases between them. The repertoire was sequenced with immunoSEQ multiplex PCR; TCRdb's copy has only in-frame clones and lacks some. This sample has about 250,000 clones, with around 85% found just once. The sequenced material came from PBMCs or T cells enriched from blood (not recorded which). The chain employs TRBV6-5 and TRBJ1-5, with TRBD1 as a possible D gene (5 bases). The receptor comes from a woman aged 45-60 years with acute COVID-19. The CDR3 DNA sequence: TGTGCCAGCAATAGACAGTTTAGCAATCAGCCCCAGCATTTT. Its translation: CASNRQFSNQPQHF.